Listed here are 13 T cell receptor beta chains from one sample, sequenced in a study of tumor-infiltrating lymphocytes in primary liver carcinoma. Blood RNA came from unsorted whole blood; germline DNA was also extracted. From 500 ng of total RNA, TCR beta-specific cDNA was reverse-transcribed using a constant-region primer. Researchers made the TCR beta libraries by running three nested multiplex PCR rounds with slightly modified ARM-PCR. TRBV1-TRBV30 forward primers paired with a C-beta reverse primer drove the first two PCR rounds, 10 cycles each. TCRdb itself ran the multiplex PCR reads through MiXCR, one entry per CDR3 protein. The table records a few hundred thousand distinct CDR3 sequences, nearly 60% of them present only once. The source material was peripheral blood. These receptors all stem from a woman in her thirties with primary liver carcinoma and hepatitis B virus infection.

This clonotype was observed a single time. A much larger clonotype is one base distant, so this may be a read error. The conserved closing phenylalanine or tryptophan is absent in this CDR3, likely reflecting a read error. The V gene is TRBV29-1, the J gene TRBJ2-7; 7 positions agree with TRBD1. V lost 2 bases, J lost 2 bases, and 9 bases stayed unmatched. CDR1 SQVTM and CDR2 ANQGSEA come from the germline V gene. The CDR3 contains 15 residues. This CDR3 reads CSVENRDSEAYEQYL. DNA of the CDR3: TGCAGCGTTGAAAACCGGGACAGTGAGGCCTACGAGCAGTACTTA.

The chain has TRBV6-1 and TRBJ1-2, with 9 bases that match TRBD1. Germline V gives CDR1 MNHNS, CDR2 SASEGT. V lost 8 bases and J lost 3; bases outside the gene matches: 7. The CDR3 sequence is 14 residues long. CDR3 sequence (DNA): TGTGCCAGCGGCCGAACAGGGGGCTACTATGGCTACACCTTC. The encoded protein is CASGRTGGYYGYTF.

Of note for this clonotype: A read error may explain this, as a much larger clone is one base away. The chain is built from TRBV6-5 and TRBJ2-7; D gene uncertain. CDR3 length: 13 residues. The germline gives CDR1 MNHEY, CDR2 SVGAGI. The V end was cut by 4 bases, the J end by 6 bases, with 13 bases between. Written as DNA, the CDR3 is TGTGCCAGCAGTTCCCCACTTCGAACCGAGCAGTACTTC. It encodes CASSSPLRTEQYF.

The chain links TRBV5-5 to TRBJ1-1; D unresolved. The CDR3 runs 16 residues. Germline lookup yields CDR1 SGHKS and CDR2 YYEKEE (reference sequence). Trimming cost V 4 bases and J 4 bases, with 20 bases left between them. CDR3 protein: CASSLTPRVVSTEAFF. The CDR3 nucleotides are TGTGCCAGCAGCCTAACACCTCGGGTCGTGAGCACTGAAGCTTTCTTT. Variable domain in full (rest from reference TRBV5-5 and TRBJ1-1): DAGVTQSPTHLIKTRGQQVTLRCSPISGHKSVSWYQQVLGQGPQFIFQYYEKEERGRGNFPDRFSARQFPNYSSELNVNALLLGDSALYLCASSLTPRVVSTEAFFGQGTRLTVV.

CDR3 in DNA: TGTGCCAGCAGCCACAATGCCGGGGGACTCGGAACCAAAAACATTCAGTACTTC. Translation: CASSHNAGGLGTKNIQYF. The chain links TRBV12-3 or TRBV12-4 to TRBJ2-4; TRBD2 might be the D (6 bases). This CDR3 region has 18 residues. V was trimmed by 6 bases and J by 2 bases, leaving 23 bases between them.

The V and J genes are TRBV11-2 and TRBJ2-3, with D possibly TRBD2 on 5 matching bases. V lost 7 bases to trimming and J lost 2 bases, with 22 bases between them. The CDR3 length is 17 residues. From germline, CDR1 is SGHAT and CDR2 FQNNGV. This chain's CDR3 is CASNPVAGLTNTDTQYF. The CDR3, as DNA: TGTGCCAGCAACCCAGTGGCAGGACTGACTAACACAGATACGCAGTATTTT. Full variable domain (remainder filled in from reference TRBV11-2 and TRBJ2-3): EAGVAQSPRYKIIEKRQSVAFWCNPISGHATLYWYQQILGQGPKLLIQFQNNGVVDDSQLPKDRFSAERLKGVDSTLKIQPAKLEDSAVYLCASNPVAGLTNTDTQYFGPGTRLTVL.

There are a few counts of this clonotype. One end of the junction varies from germline; a read error may be responsible. This chain uses TRBV4-2 with TRBJ2-2, with D possibly being TRBD2 (6 bases). The length of the CDR3 is 14 residues. Germline lookup yields CDR1 LGHNA and CDR2 YNFKEQ. CDR3 sequence: CVSRLEGVTGELFF. The CDR3 region has the DNA TGTGTCAGCAGGCTGGAGGGCGTAACCGGGGAGCTGTTTTTT.

Concerning this clonotype itself: At one end the junction does not follow the germline gene, possibly because of a read error. CDR3 protein: CAIKGDASGRSLDELFF. CDR3 bases: TGTGCCATCAAGGGGGACGCCAGTGGGAGAAGTCTCGATGAGCTGTTCTTC. The rearrangement joins TRBV10-3 to TRBJ2-1; a weak D match, TRBD1 (6 bases). The CDR3 is made up of 17 amino acids. CDR1 is ENHRY and CDR2 is SYGVKD in the germline V gene.

Concerning this clonotype: At one boundary the junction diverges from the germline segment, which might be a read error. The chain links TRBV4-1 to TRBJ1-3; 7 bases line up with TRBD1. This CDR3 contains 18 residues. CDR1 is MGHRA and CDR2 is YSYEKL in the germline V gene. Written as DNA, the CDR3 is TGTGCCAGTAGCATAGTTAAACACAGGGGAGGCTCTGGAAACACCATATATTTT. Its translation is CASSIVKHRGGSGNTIYF.

This chain links TRBV12-3 or TRBV12-4 with TRBJ2-7; 11 bases match TRBD2. The length of the CDR3 is 14 residues. V was pared by 9 bases and J by 6 bases, with 10 bases of the junction left unmatched. CDR3 DNA sequence: TGTGCCAGTAGCTTAGCGGGAGGGGGGTGCGAGCAGTACTTC. It encodes CASSLAGGGCEQYF.

The CDR3 nucleotides read TGTGCCAGCAACCAGGGGGGCTACGAGCAGTACTTC. Its translation is CASNQGGYEQYF. The chain joins TRBV7-8 to TRBJ2-7, with a tentative D call TRBD1 (7 bases). Trimming pared 7 bases from V and 3 bases from J, leaving 10 bases between. Germline values: CDR1 SGHVS, CDR2 FQNEAQ. The CDR3 is 12 residues long.

V is TRBV12-3 or TRBV12-4 and J is TRBJ2-1, with 12 bases fitting TRBD2. V shed 8 bases and J 9 bases; nucleotides not matched to a gene: 14. The length of the CDR3 is 16 residues. In nucleotides, the CDR3 is TGTGCCAGCGGGCCGATCTCTAGCGGGAGGGTCGGTGAGCAGTTCTTC. Its translation is CASGPISSGRVGEQFF.

Worth noting for this clonotype: This may be a read error: a much more frequent sequence differs by one nucleotide. The chain carries TRBV4-3 and TRBJ2-1, with D maybe TRBD2 (5 bases). Germline V lookup: CDR1 LGHNA, CDR2 YSLEER. This CDR3 has 12 amino acids. The CDR3 loop reads CANSQSGDEQFF. The CDR3 nucleotides read TGCGCCAACAGCCAAAGCGGCGATGAGCAGTTCTTC.